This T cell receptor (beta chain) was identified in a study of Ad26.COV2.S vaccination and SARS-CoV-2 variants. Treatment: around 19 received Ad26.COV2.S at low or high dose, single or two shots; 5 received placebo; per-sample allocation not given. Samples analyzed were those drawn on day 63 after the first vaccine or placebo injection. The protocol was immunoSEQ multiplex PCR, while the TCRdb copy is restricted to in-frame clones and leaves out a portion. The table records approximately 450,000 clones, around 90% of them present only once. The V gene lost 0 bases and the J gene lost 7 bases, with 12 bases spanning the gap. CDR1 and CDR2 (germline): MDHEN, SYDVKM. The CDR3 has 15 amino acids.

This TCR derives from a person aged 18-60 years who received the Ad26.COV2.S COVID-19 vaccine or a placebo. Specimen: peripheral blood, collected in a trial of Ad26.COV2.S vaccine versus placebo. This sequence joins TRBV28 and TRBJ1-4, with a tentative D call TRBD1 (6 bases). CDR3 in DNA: TGTGCCAGCAGTTTATGGGACAGCCCATTTGAAAAACTGTTTTTT. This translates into CASSLWDSPFEKLFF.